Below, 20 T cell receptor beta chains from the same sample are listed, as sequenced in a study of breast tumors, draining lymph nodes, adjacent tissues. TCRdb re-derived calls from the multiplex PCR reads in MiXCR, one entry per CDR3 protein. The sample lists tens of thousands of distinct CDR3 sequences, about 36% occurring once. Sequences were obtained from breast tumor tissue. The receptors here all came from a female donor with breast cancer. Some clones in this sample may be carry-over from other donors' samples.

In its sample, this clonotype was seen many times. J is TRBJ2-3 and V is TRBV11-1; D unresolved. The germline V gene encodes CDR1 SGHAT and CDR2 FQDESV (reference sequence). V dropped 2 bases and J dropped 3 bases, with 6 bases sitting between them. The CDR3 is made up of 13 amino acids. Here the CDR3 reads CASSLRLTDTQYF. The CDR3, as DNA: TGTGCCAGCAGCTTAAGATTGACAGATACGCAGTATTTT.

Ten or more counts support this clonotype. The chain uses TRBV14 and TRBJ2-2, with 10 bases aligning to TRBD2. This CDR3 is 14 amino acids long. Unmatched junction bases numbered 4, after V lost 6 bases and J lost 6 bases. The V gene's germline CDR1 is SGHDN and CDR2 FVKESK. The CDR3 region has the DNA TGTGCCAGCAGGCTAGCGGGGGTCGCCGGGGAGCTGTTTTTT. Encoded protein: CASRLAGVAGELFF. Variable domain in full (rest from reference TRBV14 and TRBJ2-2): EAGVTQFPSHSVIEKGQTVTLRCDPISGHDNLYWYRRVMGKEIKFLLHFVKESKQDESGMPNNRFLAERTGGTYSTLKVQPAELEDSGVYFCASRLAGVAGELFFGEGSRLTVL.

This clonotype has ten or more counts. The chain has TRBV14 and TRBJ2-1, with 8 bases lining up with TRBD2. CDR1 and CDR2 (germline): SGHDN, FVKESK. V was pared by 0 bases and J by 8 bases, with 6 bases of the junction left unmatched. This CDR3 is built from 15 residues. The CDR3 loop reads CASSQEVRAGDEQFF. CDR3 nucleotides: TGTGCCAGCAGCCAAGAGGTCCGAGCGGGAGATGAGCAGTTCTTC.

As to this clonotype: The conserved final phenylalanine or tryptophan is absent from the CDR3, which likely points to a read error. V and J are TRBV11-3 and TRBJ2-3, with TRBD2 identical over 12 bases. Unmatched junction bases numbered 10, after V lost 5 bases and J lost 4 bases. From germline, CDR1 is SGHNT and CDR2 YENEEA. There are 17 residues in the CDR3. The DNA for the CDR3 is TGTGCCAGCAGCCAAAGGACTAGCGGGACTTTCCCAGATACGCAGTATTCT. It yields the protein CASSQRTSGTFPDTQYS.

This clonotype was detected ten times or more. V gene TRBV27 combines with J gene TRBJ2-7; a possible D gene is TRBD2 (5 bases). This CDR3 has 13 amino acids. V was trimmed by 4 bases and J by 4 bases, leaving 11 bases between them. The germline gives CDR1 MNHEY, CDR2 SMNVEV (reference sequence). The CDR3: CASSYREGYEQYF. As DNA, the CDR3 is TGTGCCAGCAGTTACCGGGAAGGGTACGAGCAGTACTTC.

The chain is built from TRBV28 and TRBJ2-7; D is possibly TRBD2 (5 bases). Germline CDR1 and CDR2: MDHEN and SYDVKM. The CDR3 is made up of 15 amino acids. V gave up 1 base and J gave up 2 bases, with 12 bases separating them. The CDR3 region has the DNA TGTGCCAGCAGTTTATTCCCCAGCGGCCCCTACGAGCAGTACTTC. This gives the protein CASSLFPSGPYEQYF.

In regard to this clonotype: Just one base apart from a much larger clone, this may be a read error. The chain employs TRBV19 and TRBJ2-3, with D uncertain. Germline values: CDR1 LNHDA, CDR2 SQIVND (reference sequence). CDR3 length: 11 amino acids. CDR3 loop: CASSYTDTQCF. The CDR3 nucleotides are TGTGCCAGTAGTTACACAGATACGCAGTGTTTT. Based on the CDR3 plus reference TRBV19 and TRBJ2-3, the full variable domain is DGGITQSPKYLFRKEGQNVTLSCEQNLNHDAMYWYRQDPGQGLRLIYYSQIVNDFQKGDIAEGYSVSREKKESFPLTVTSAQKNPTAFYLCASSYTDTQCFGPGTRLTVL.

This clonotype came up many times. The chain joins TRBV7-6 to TRBJ1-3; D may be TRBD1 (6 bases). The CDR3 runs to 15 residues. V lost 5 bases and J 4 bases, leaving 15 bases between the germline ends. The germline V gene has CDR1 SGHVS and CDR2 FNYEAQ. CDR3 residues: CASSERDKLGNTIYF. CDR3 in DNA: TGTGCCAGCAGCGAACGGGACAAGTTGGGAAACACCATATATTTT.

This clonotype was observed a handful of times. The CDR3 DNA follows: TGTGCCAGCAGCCAAGGGTATCCGGGGAATGAGCAGTTCTTC. Protein: CASSQGYPGNEQFF. The chain uses TRBV3-1 and TRBJ2-1, with D perhaps matching TRBD2 (5 bases). The V gene lost 1 base and the J gene lost 7 bases, with 11 bases spanning the gap. Germline loops: CDR1 LGHDT, CDR2 YNNKEL (reference sequence). The CDR3 spans 14 residues.

J is TRBJ2-2 and V is TRBV11-2; D possibly matches TRBD1 or TRBD2 (5 bases each). The CDR3 has 18 residues. Germline V gene lookup returns CDR1 SGHAT and CDR2 FQNNGV. Between the trimmed V and J ends, which lost 0 bases and 1 base, there was a span of 15 bases. The CDR3 bases are TGTGCCAGCAGCTTAGATGAGTGGGGACGAAGGAACACCGGGGAGCTGTTTTTT. This gives the protein CASSLDEWGRRNTGELFF.

This clonotype was observed at least ten times. V gene TRBV25-1 combines with J gene TRBJ2-3; TRBD2 matches at 12 bases. J gave up 2 bases and V 7 bases, and 13 bases lay outside the gene matches. The CDR3 is made up of 18 amino acids. Germline CDR1 reads MGHDK; CDR2 reads SYGVNS. CDR3 bases: TGTGCCAGCATCTCAAAGTCGTCTAGCGGGAGGGCCACAGATACGCAGTATTTT. This encodes CASISKSSSGRATDTQYF.

This rearrangement joins TRBV6-5 to TRBJ2-3; 9 bases align to TRBD2. The junction had 6 bases not matched to a gene; V was cut back by 6 bases and J by 2 bases. CDR3 length: 15 amino acids. Germline CDR1 MNHEY, CDR2 SVGAGI. The CDR3 sequence: CASRLSGRNTDTQYF. The CDR3 DNA follows: TGTGCCAGCAGGCTCAGCGGGAGGAACACAGATACGCAGTATTTT.

Note on this clonotype: Germline and junction disagree at one end, which may indicate a read error. V gene TRBV27 combines with J gene TRBJ2-1; a weak D match, TRBD2 (5 bases). This CDR3 is 14 amino acids long. Per germline, CDR1 MNHEY and CDR2 SMNVEV (reference sequence). CDR3 nucleotides: TGTGCCAGTGGACTGTCCCCCTCCTACAATGAGCAGTCCTTC. Translating gives CASGLSPSYNEQSF.

This clonotype has a count of ten or more. This chain joins TRBV7-8 and TRBJ2-7, with 7 bases identical to TRBD2. This CDR3 contains 13 residues. With V trimmed by 5 bases and J by 4 bases, 5 bases remained unmatched. In germline, CDR1 is SGHVS, CDR2 FQNEAQ. In nucleotides, the CDR3 is TGTGCCAGCAGCCGGGACTACGTTTACGAGCAGTACTTC. It specifies CASSRDYVYEQYF.

The CDR3 protein is CSAKDWTSGITSEQFF. Written as DNA, the CDR3 is TGCAGTGCTAAAGATTGGACTAGCGGGATTACAAGCGAGCAGTTCTTC. The chain uses TRBV20-1 and TRBJ2-1; 12 bases match TRBD2. This CDR3 comprises 16 residues. The germline CDR1 and CDR2 sequences are DFQATT and SNEGSKA (reference sequence). J was trimmed by 10 bases and V by 4 bases; bases with no gene match: 14.

This clonotype was recorded many times. V is TRBV7-9 and J is TRBJ2-1; 12 bases line up with TRBD2. The CDR3 runs to 15 residues. Germline CDR1 reads SEHNR; CDR2 reads FQNEAQ (reference sequence). J was trimmed by 6 bases and V by 1 base; bases with no gene match: 1. The CDR3 sequence: CASSLGLAGVNEQFF. The DNA of the CDR3 is TGTGCCAGCAGCTTAGGACTAGCGGGAGTCAATGAGCAGTTCTTC.

V and J are TRBV6-5 and TRBJ1-6, with D perhaps matching TRBD1 (5 bases). Germline values: CDR1 MNHEY, CDR2 SVGAGI. CDR3 length: 14 residues. Trimming pared 6 bases from V and 10 bases from J, leaving 16 bases between. CDR3 coding DNA: TGTGCCAGCAGCAGGGACGGATTCGCGTCACCCCTCCACTTT. Translation gives CASSRDGFASPLHF.

This clonotype was counted at least ten times. J is TRBJ2-1 and V is TRBV7-2; D could derive from TRBD1 or TRBD2 (5 bases each). Germline CDR1 and CDR2: SGHTA and FQGNSA. This CDR3 spans 14 amino acids. Trimming stripped 3 bases from V and 5 bases from J, with 11 bases between. The CDR3 coding sequence is TGTGCCAGCAGCTTCCGGGACGTACACAATGAGCAGTTCTTC. The encoded protein is CASSFRDVHNEQFF.

This clonotype has ten or more counts. The V and J genes are TRBV13 and TRBJ2-7; 7 positions match TRBD1. CDR1 is PRHDT and CDR2 is FYEKMQ in the germline V gene (reference sequence). V lost 2 bases to trimming and J lost 3 bases; unmatched junction nucleotides: 7. The CDR3 has 15 amino acids. For the CDR3, the DNA is TGTGCCAGCAGCTTATCCGGGGACAGAAGCTACGAGCAGTACTTC. Translation: CASSLSGDRSYEQYF. The full variable domain, its missing parts supplied by reference TRBV13 and TRBJ2-7, is AAGVIQSPRHLIKEKRETATLKCYPIPRHDTVYWYQQGPGQDPQFLISFYEKMQSDKGSIPDRFSAQQFSDYHSELNMSSLELGDSALYFCASSLSGDRSYEQYFGPGTRLTVT.

This clonotype was picked up many times. The chain carries TRBV7-9 and TRBJ2-2; a weak D match, TRBD2 (6 bases). The CDR3 sequence is 16 residues long. V was trimmed by 5 bases and J by 0 bases, leaving 13 bases between them. Germline V gene sequence: CDR1 SEHNR, CDR2 FQNEAQ (reference sequence). The CDR3, as DNA: TGTGCCAGCAGCGCCTCTAGCGCGGCGAACACCGGGGAGCTGTTTTTT. This encodes CASSASSAANTGELFF.